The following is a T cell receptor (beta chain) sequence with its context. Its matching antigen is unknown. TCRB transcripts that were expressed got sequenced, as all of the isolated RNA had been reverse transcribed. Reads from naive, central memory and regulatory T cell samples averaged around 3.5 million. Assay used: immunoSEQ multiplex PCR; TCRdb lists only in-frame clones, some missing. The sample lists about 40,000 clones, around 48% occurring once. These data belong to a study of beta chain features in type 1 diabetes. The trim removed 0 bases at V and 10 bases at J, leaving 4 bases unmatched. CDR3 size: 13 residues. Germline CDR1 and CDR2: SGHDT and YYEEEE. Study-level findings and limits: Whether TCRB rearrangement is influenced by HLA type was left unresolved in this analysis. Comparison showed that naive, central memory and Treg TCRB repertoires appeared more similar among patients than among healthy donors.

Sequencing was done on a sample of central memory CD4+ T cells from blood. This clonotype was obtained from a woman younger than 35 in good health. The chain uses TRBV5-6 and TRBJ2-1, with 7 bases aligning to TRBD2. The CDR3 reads CASSLGGAGEQFF. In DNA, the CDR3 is TGTGCCAGCAGCTTGGGTGGAGCGGGGGAGCAGTTCTTC.